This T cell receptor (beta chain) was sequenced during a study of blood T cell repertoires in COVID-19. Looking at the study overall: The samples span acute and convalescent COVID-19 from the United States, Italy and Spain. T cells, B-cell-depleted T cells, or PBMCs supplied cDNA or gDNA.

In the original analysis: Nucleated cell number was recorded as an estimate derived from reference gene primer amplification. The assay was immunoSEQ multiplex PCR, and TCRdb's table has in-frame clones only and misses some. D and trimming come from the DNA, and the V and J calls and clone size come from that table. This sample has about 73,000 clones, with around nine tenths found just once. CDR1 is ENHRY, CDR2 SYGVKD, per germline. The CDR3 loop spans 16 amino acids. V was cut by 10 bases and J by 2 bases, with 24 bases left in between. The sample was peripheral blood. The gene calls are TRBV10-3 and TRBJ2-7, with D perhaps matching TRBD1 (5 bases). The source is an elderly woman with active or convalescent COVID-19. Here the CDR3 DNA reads TGTGCCACCGCCGGGTCCTCAGGGTCCATGGCCTACGAGCAGTACTTC. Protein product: CATAGSSGSMAYEQYF.